These 15 T cell receptor beta chains originate from one sample sequenced in a study of T cell clones after liver transplantation. TCRdb keeps only in-frame clones here, not all; method: immunoSEQ multiplex PCR. The sample includes tens of thousands of clones, around 85% seen only once; the top ten take about 8.9%. The sample here was CD4+ T cells from blood, taken before liver transplant. The source is a human donor who received a liver transplant.

V gene TRBV10-3 combines with J gene TRBJ1-1; D gene uncertain. The CDR3 has 13 residues. With 5 bases removed from V and 0 bases from J, the gap between germline ends came to 7 bases. CDR1 is ENHRY, CDR2 SYGVKD, per germline. Here the CDR3 DNA reads TGTGCCATCAGTCCCGGGTTGAACACTGAAGCTTTCTTT. This codes for CAISPGLNTEAFF.

In this sample, this clone turned up a few times. The rearrangement uses TRBV28 and TRBJ2-1; 10 bases match TRBD2. The germline V gene has CDR1 MDHEN and CDR2 SYDVKM. The CDR3 has 15 residues. The V gene end was trimmed by 5 bases and the J gene end by 10 bases; junction bases not matched to a gene: 11. CDR3 loop: CASSPPSSGSFEQFF. The CDR3 nucleotides read TGTGCCAGCAGTCCACCTTCTAGCGGGAGTTTCGAGCAGTTCTTC.

The genes are TRBV7-2 and TRBJ1-5; no reliable D call. The CDR3 runs to 14 residues. Trimming stripped 3 bases from V and 6 bases from J, with 12 bases between. CDR1 and CDR2 (germline): SGHTA, FQGNSA. The CDR3 is CASSFLGRGQPQHF. As DNA, the CDR3 is TGTGCCAGCAGCTTTTTGGGAAGAGGTCAGCCCCAGCATTTT.

This clone is deemed medium-sized. The DNA of the CDR3 is TGTGCCAGCAGCAGTGACAGGGGGAATCAGCCCCAGCATTTT. Translating gives CASSSDRGNQPQHF. The J gene is TRBJ1-5, the V gene TRBV5-6; 9 nucleotides agree with TRBD1. From germline, CDR1 is SGHDT and CDR2 YYEEEE. V lost 4 bases, J lost 4 bases, and 3 bases stayed unmatched. The CDR3 extends over 14 amino acids.

The chain links TRBV28 to TRBJ2-7; TRBD2 matches at 7 bases. Germline-derived CDR1 and CDR2 are MDHEN and SYDVKM. V trimming: 7 bases; J trimming: 7 bases; junction bases outside the gene matches: 16. This CDR3 spans 15 amino acids. CDR3 loop: CASNTASGFLREQYF. The DNA for the CDR3 is TGTGCCAGCAACACTGCTAGCGGTTTTTTGAGGGAGCAGTACTTC.

The gene calls are TRBV7-2 and TRBJ2-5; 10 bases are a match to TRBD2. The CDR3 spans 16 residues. Trimming at V came to 5 bases and at J to 5 bases, leaving 11 bases not matched to a gene. Germline V gene sequence: CDR1 SGHTA, CDR2 FQGNSA. CDR3 sequence reads: CASSRTLAGVGETQYF. The CDR3 DNA sequence: TGTGCCAGCAGCAGGACCCTAGCGGGAGTGGGCGAGACCCAGTACTTC.

This clone has a single count. V usage is TRBV5-1 and J usage is TRBJ2-5; D is undetermined. The CDR3 loop spans 12 amino acids. Looked up from germline, CDR1 is SGHRS and CDR2 is YFSETQ. The ends were cut back, 2 bases at V and 4 bases at J, with 6 bases in the middle. CDR3 in DNA: TGCGCCAGCAGCTTTCCCGCAGAGACCCAGTACTTC. Translation: CASSFPAETQYF.

The chain is built from TRBV14 and TRBJ1-2; the D is unclear. In germline, CDR1 is SGHDN, CDR2 FVKESK. V shed 0 bases and J shed 7 bases, with 12 bases lying between them. The CDR3 is 14 residues long. In DNA, the CDR3 is TGTGCCAGCAGCCAAGAAAAGCTCCCCACTGGCTACACCTTC. This translates into CASSQEKLPTGYTF.

The chain couples TRBV5-1 to TRBJ2-2, with 10 positions matching TRBD2. V gave up 0 bases and J gave up 4 bases; unmatched junction bases: 3. Germline CDR1 is SGHRS and CDR2 is YFSETQ. This CDR3 is 16 amino acids long. CDR3 bases: TGCGCCAGCAGCTTGGGATGGACTAGCGGCACCGGGGAGCTGTTTTTT. The encoded protein is CASSLGWTSGTGELFF. Together with reference TRBV5-1 and TRBJ2-2, the CDR3 gives the full variable domain: KAGVTQTPRYLIKTRGQQVTLSCSPISGHRSVSWYQQTPGQGLQFLFEYFSETQRNKGNFPGRFSGRQFSNSRSEMNVSTLELGDSALYLCASSLGWTSGTGELFFGEGSRLTVL.

Written as DNA, the CDR3 is TGTGCCAGCAGCTTGGCTCCTTTGGACTCCAGGGGAGAACAGCCCCAGCATTTT. Translating it yields CASSLAPLDSRGEQPQHF. This chain joins TRBV5-5 and TRBJ1-5; TRBD1 is a possible D gene (6 bases). The V gene lost 0 bases and the J gene lost 7 bases, with 23 bases spanning the gap. The CDR3 is made up of 18 amino acids. Germline loops: CDR1 SGHKS, CDR2 YYEKEE (reference sequence).

The V call is TRBV4-3, the J call TRBJ2-1, with D uncertain. There are 13 residues in the CDR3. Germline values: CDR1 LGHNA, CDR2 YSLEER. Trimming removed 4 bases at V and 9 bases at J, with 13 bases between. The CDR3 protein is CASSLLMVSEQFF. CDR3 nucleotide sequence: TGCGCCAGCAGCCTCCTGATGGTGAGTGAGCAGTTCTTC.

This clone appeared a single time. The rearrangement links TRBV11-1 to TRBJ2-1; 10 bases are a match to TRBD1. The V segment lost 5 bases and the J segment 7 bases; nucleotides outside the gene matches: 8. The CDR3 contains 15 residues. The germline CDR1 and CDR2 sequences are SGHAT and FQDESV (reference sequence). The CDR3 reads CASSQHWDRGNEQFF. The CDR3 coding sequence is TGTGCCAGCAGCCAACACTGGGACAGGGGTAATGAGCAGTTCTTC.

The J gene is TRBJ2-1, the V gene TRBV2, with 12 nucleotides matching TRBD2. Germline lookup yields CDR1 SNHLY and CDR2 FYNNEI. The CDR3 has 16 amino acids. J was trimmed by 4 bases and V by 4 bases; bases with no gene match: 5. As DNA, the CDR3 is TGTGCCAGCAGTGGGACTAGCGGGGCCGTTTACAATGAGCAGTTCTTC. Translated: CASSGTSGAVYNEQFF.

The chain links TRBV6-4 to TRBJ2-1; D not resolved. This CDR3 has 15 amino acids. V dropped 4 bases and J dropped 7 bases, with 17 bases sitting between them. CDR1 MRHNA and CDR2 SNTAGT come from the germline V gene. The chain's CDR3 is CASSAGLNSGNEQFF. CDR3 DNA sequence: TGTGCCAGCAGTGCTGGCCTCAATAGTGGGAATGAGCAGTTCTTC.

The CDR3 DNA follows: TGTGCCCCAGACAGGGGGCAGCCCCAGCATTTT. It specifies CAPDRGQPQHF. The V gene is TRBV19, the J gene TRBJ1-5; 9 bases agree with TRBD1. CDR3 length equals 11 residues. J was trimmed by 7 bases and V by 11 bases; bases with no gene match: 3. Germline CDR1 reads LNHDA; CDR2 reads SQIVND (reference sequence).